This T cell receptor (beta chain) was profiled in a study of T cells expressing NK-cell markers. One entry per CDR3 protein, without DNA, is what TCRdb gives after re-calling the 5' RACE reads. Here the sample table reports approximately 22,000 distinct CDR3 sequences. The CDR3 runs to 16 residues. Germline CDR1 and CDR2: DFQATT and SNEGSKA (reference sequence). The sequencing input was blood T cells: a sorted CD56 or NKG2C T cell subset, CD4+ or CD8+ T cells, or bulk PBMC T cells (not recorded which). The receptor was isolated from a man between 18 and 69 years old in good health. The chain combines TRBV20-1 with TRBJ2-3; TCRdb gives TRBD2 as the D gene, but with no DNA this cannot be confirmed. This CDR3 reads CSASGIGAGDTDTQYF.